This TCR beta chain was captured in a study of shared clonotypes between healthy human individuals. TCRdb's table, derived via immunoSEQ multiplex PCR, lists solely in-frame clones and lacks some. The table has under 750,000 clones, roughly 72% seen once. The sequence was collected from a woman in her twenties or thirties in good health. The sample comprised memory CD4+ T cells sorted from blood. The subset is: CD45RA-negative fraction.

The CDR3 sequence: CANGGGNQPQHF. CDR3 DNA: TGTGCCAACGGGGGGGGGAATCAGCCCCAGCATTTT. The genes are TRBV2 and TRBJ1-5; possibly TRBD1 for D (5 bases). The CDR3 spans 12 residues. The V end lost 10 bases, the J end lost 4 bases, and 11 bases lay between the germline ends. The germline V gene encodes CDR1 SNHLY and CDR2 FYNNEI.